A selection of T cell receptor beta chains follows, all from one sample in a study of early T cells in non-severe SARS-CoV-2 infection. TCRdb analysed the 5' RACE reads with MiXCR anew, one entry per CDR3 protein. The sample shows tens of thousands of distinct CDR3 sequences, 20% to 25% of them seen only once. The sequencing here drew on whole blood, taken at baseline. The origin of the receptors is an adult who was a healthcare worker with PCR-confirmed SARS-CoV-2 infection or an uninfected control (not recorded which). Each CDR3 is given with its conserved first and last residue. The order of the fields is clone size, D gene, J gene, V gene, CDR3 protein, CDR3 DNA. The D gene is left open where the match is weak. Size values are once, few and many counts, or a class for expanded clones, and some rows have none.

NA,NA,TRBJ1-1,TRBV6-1,CASRIGLYTEAFF,TGTGCCAGCAGGATCGGACTGTACACTGAAGCTTTCTTT
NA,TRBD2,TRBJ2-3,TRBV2,CASSELAGGPRTQYF,TGTGCCAGCAGTGAACTAGCGGGGGGGCCTCGGACGCAGTATTTT
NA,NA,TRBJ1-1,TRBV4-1,CASSQEGPNTEAFF,TGCGCCAGCAGCCAAGAAGGGCCGAACACTGAAGCTTTCTTT
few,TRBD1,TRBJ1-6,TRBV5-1,CASSSDPTGDSPLHF,TGCGCCAGCAGCTCGGATCCTACAGGGGATTCACCCCTCCACTTT
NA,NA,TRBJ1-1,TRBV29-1,CSAAPGNTEAFF,TGCAGCGCCGCCCCAGGGAACACTGAAGCTTTCTTT
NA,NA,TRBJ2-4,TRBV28,CASTSSRDIQYF,TGTGCCAGCACCTCCTCCAGAGACATTCAGTACTTC
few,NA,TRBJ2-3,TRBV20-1,CSAREGNTDTQYF,TGCAGTGCTAGAGAAGGTAACACAGATACGCAGTATTTT
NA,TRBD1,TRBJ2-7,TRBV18,CASSRSPGGWGEQYF,TGTGCCAGCTCCCGTTCTCCAGGGGGTTGGGGCGAGCAGTACTTC
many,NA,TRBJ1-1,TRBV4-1,CASSQESATEAFF,TGCGCCAGCAGCCAAGAGTCGGCAACTGAAGCTTTCTTT
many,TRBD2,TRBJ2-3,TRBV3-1,CASRDPSGGADTQYF,TGTGCCAGCAGAGACCCTAGCGGGGGGGCAGATACGCAGTATTTT
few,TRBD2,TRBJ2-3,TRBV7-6,CASSTGTSGDLDTQYF,TGTGCCAGCAGCACCGGGACTAGCGGGGATCTAGATACGCAGTATTTT